The present TCR beta chain was sequenced within a study of OX40 agonist ivuxolimab in advanced cancers. The method was immunoSEQ multiplex PCR; TCRdb's version includes in-frame clones alone and lacks a portion of them. The sample carries fewer than 85,000 clones, more than 85% recorded once. The V segment lost 8 bases and the J segment 7 bases; nucleotides outside the gene matches: 10. The CDR3 totals 14 residues. Per germline, CDR1 MGHRA and CDR2 YSYEKL. The specimen was CD4+ or CD8+ T cells sorted from blood, collected in a trial of the OX40 agonist ivuxolimab. This TCR was sampled from an adult with an advanced solid tumor such as melanoma, head and neck, liver or kidney cancer. The chain employs TRBV4-1 and TRBJ2-7, with TRBD1 identical over 11 bases. This chain's CDR3 is CASSLGQGAGEQYF. CDR3 coding DNA: TGCGCCAGCTCTCTAGGACAGGGGGCGGGGGAGCAGTACTTC.